The 11 T cell receptor beta chains below come from one sample, sequenced in a study of blood T cell repertoires in COVID-19. TCRdb keeps only in-frame clones here, not all; method: immunoSEQ multiplex PCR. This sample has about 320,000 clones; 85% to 90% occur once, and the top ten carry approximately 12%. Specimen: peripheral blood. The receptors here all came from a woman aged 30 to 39 with COVID-19, enrolled during active disease.

This chain joins TRBV19 and TRBJ1-2; the D is unclear. This CDR3 is 14 amino acids long. Deletions cut 7 bases from V and 7 bases from J, with 19 bases between. Per germline, CDR1 LNHDA and CDR2 SQIVND (reference sequence). The CDR3 is CASIPDGGLSGYTF. For the CDR3, the DNA is TGTGCCAGTATCCCCGACGGAGGTTTGAGTGGCTACACCTTC.

The gene calls are TRBV18 and TRBJ2-2; TRBD1 agrees at 7 bases. Germline-derived CDR1 and CDR2 are KGHSH and LQKENI. The J segment lost 6 bases and the V segment lost 0 bases, leaving 4 bases of the junction unmatched. This CDR3 has 15 amino acids. CDR3 sequence (DNA): TGTGCCAGCTCACCACCTTACCAGGGGGCCGGGGAGCTGTTTTTT. It yields the protein CASSPPYQGAGELFF.

This chain uses TRBV28 with TRBJ1-1, with D perhaps TRBD1 (5 bases). The CDR3 sequence is 14 residues long. Trimming removed 8 bases from V and 6 bases from J, with 19 bases in between. Germline CDR1 reads MDHEN; CDR2 reads SYDVKM. CDR3 protein: CASAGQGESPEAFF. The CDR3 bases are TGTGCCAGCGCGGGGCAGGGCGAGTCCCCTGAAGCTTTCTTT.

The V gene is TRBV6-1, the J gene TRBJ1-2, with TRBD1 as a possible D gene (5 bases). Deletions cut 2 bases from V and 4 bases from J, with 11 bases between. The CDR3 extends over 14 amino acids. CDR1 MNHNS and CDR2 SASEGT come from the germline V gene. This CDR3 reads CASSELWQGYGYTF. The DNA for the CDR3 is TGTGCCAGCAGTGAACTTTGGCAGGGCTATGGCTACACCTTC.

The chain couples TRBV7-2 to TRBJ1-2; no clear D. CDR3 length: 12 residues. Deletions cut 8 bases from V and 8 bases from J, with 15 bases between. CDR1 is SGHTA and CDR2 is FQGNSA in the germline V gene. The CDR3 loop reads CASDQRARGYTF. The CDR3 coding sequence is TGTGCCAGCGACCAGCGGGCGCGAGGCTACACCTTC.

The CDR3 region has the DNA TGCGCCAGCAGCCAGAATCAGGGGGCGCGGACTGAAGCTTTCTTT. Protein sequence: CASSQNQGARTEAFF. The gene calls are TRBV4-1 and TRBJ1-1; 8 bases map to TRBD1. Germline trimming cut 3 bases from V and 5 bases from J; bases unmatched to any gene: 8. Germline V lookup: CDR1 MGHRA, CDR2 YSYEKL. The CDR3 has 15 residues.

This chain links TRBV2 with TRBJ2-7; 7 nucleotides align to TRBD1. This CDR3 has 16 residues. V lost 8 bases to trimming and J lost 0 bases; unmatched junction nucleotides: 13. Germline V gene lookup returns CDR1 SNHLY and CDR2 FYNNEI. The CDR3 spells CASYSPGTADSYEQYF. The CDR3 bases are TGTGCCAGCTACTCGCCTGGGACAGCAGACTCCTACGAGCAGTACTTC.

J is TRBJ1-2 and V is TRBV6-4, with D possibly matching TRBD1 (5 bases). The V gene's germline CDR1 is MRHNA and CDR2 SNTAGT. V lost 0 bases, J lost 4 bases, and 12 bases lay in between. CDR3 length: 15 residues. CDR3 coding DNA: TGTGCCAGCAGTGACTCCGGGGGAACGACCTATGGCTACACCTTC. Protein product: CASSDSGGTTYGYTF.

The chain combines TRBV4-2 with TRBJ1-2; 10 nucleotides agree with TRBD1. With 1 base clipped from V and 5 bases from J, the junction kept 13 bases outside the gene matches. CDR3 length: 18 amino acids. Per the germline V gene, CDR1 is LGHNA and CDR2 is YNFKEQ. The CDR3 sequence is CASSQVFIAGQGFYGYTF. The DNA of the CDR3 is TGTGCCAGCAGCCAAGTTTTTATAGCGGGACAGGGGTTTTATGGCTACACCTTC.

The genes are TRBV4-2 and TRBJ2-2; 7 bases are shared with TRBD1. This CDR3 is 16 amino acids long. V gave up 2 bases and J gave up 7 bases; unmatched junction bases: 10. CDR1 and CDR2 (germline): LGHNA, YNFKEQ. CDR3 DNA sequence: TGTGCCAGCAGCCAATTGACAGGGATGTATAACGGGGAGCTGTTTTTT. Encoded protein: CASSQLTGMYNGELFF.

The rearrangement links TRBV7-6 to TRBJ2-7; 8 bases are a match to TRBD2. Per germline, CDR1 SGHVS and CDR2 FNYEAQ. The CDR3 sequence is 14 residues long. V trimming: 4 bases; J trimming: 3 bases; junction bases outside the gene matches: 5. The CDR3 loop reads CASSSRGGYYEQYF. The CDR3, as DNA: TGTGCCAGCAGCTCCCGCGGGGGGTACTACGAGCAGTACTTC.